The rows below give T cell receptor beta chains drawn from one sample of a study of blood T cell repertoires in COVID-19. The repertoire was sequenced with immunoSEQ multiplex PCR; TCRdb's copy has only in-frame clones and lacks some. The sample has about 150,000 clones; approximately 85% are singletons. Sequenced sample: peripheral blood. The receptor set was obtained from a man aged 55-75 years with COVID-19, enrolled during active disease. Each CDR3 is given with its conserved first and last residue. The order of the fields is CDR3 length, clone size, D gene, V gene, J gene, CDR3 DNA, CDR3 protein. A D gene is named only where the DNA matches it firmly. Only part of the rows carry a size: once, few, many, or a class if the clone is expanded.

14	-	-	TRBV7-2	TRBJ1-5	TGTGCCAGCAGCTCGGGGATTAACAATCAGCCCCAGCATTTT	CASSSGINNQPQHF
15	-	TRBD1	TRBV19	TRBJ1-6	TGTGCCAGTAGTACGACCAGGGACAGGAATTCACCCCTCCACTTT	CASSTTRDRNSPLHF
15	-	TRBD2	TRBV5-1	TRBJ2-1	TGCGCCAGCAGCCGTGTTAGCGGGGGGCTTTTTGAGCAGTTCTTC	CASSRVSGGLFEQFF
19	-	TRBD2	TRBV10-3	TRBJ2-2	TGTGCCATCAGTTCCTCCGGGACTAGCGGGGGGCGAAGCACCGGGGAGCTGTTTTTT	CAISSSGTSGGRSTGELFF
15	-	TRBD1	TRBV19	TRBJ2-3	TGTGCCAGTAGTATTCCGACAGGGGTGGGAGATACGCAGTATTTT	CASSIPTGVGDTQYF
16	-	TRBD1	TRBV7-2	TRBJ2-1	TGTGCCAGCAGCTTAGGAGGGACAGTCTCCTACAATGAGCAGTTCTTC	CASSLGGTVSYNEQFF
14	-	TRBD2	TRBV19	TRBJ2-7	TGTGCCAGTAGTCTACTAGCGGGAGTAGACGAGCAGTACTTC	CASSLLAGVDEQYF
15	-	TRBD1	TRBV5-1	TRBJ1-1	TGCGCCAGCAGCTTGGTCGGCAGGGGGATCACTGAAGCTTTCTTT	CASSLVGRGITEAFF
16	-	TRBD1	TRBV6-6	TRBJ2-7	TGTGCCAGCAATTCCAGGGGGCAGGGAGTATCCTACGAGCAGTACTTC	CASNSRGQGVSYEQYF
15	-	TRBD2	TRBV30	TRBJ2-5	TGTGCCTGGAGTGTCGCTCCGGGAGGAAAAGAGACCCAGTACTTC	CAWSVAPGGKETQYF
15	-	TRBD1	TRBV11-3	TRBJ2-7	TGTGCCAGCAGCCGGAGGCCGGGACAGCCCTACGAGCAGTACTTC	CASSRRPGQPYEQYF
15	-	TRBD2	TRBV5-5	TRBJ2-7	TGTGCCAGCAGCGGGACTAGCGGGATCGCTTACGAGCAGTACTTC	CASSGTSGIAYEQYF
15	-	-	TRBV19	TRBJ1-1	TGTGCCACTACTCCCCCGAACAGGTTGAACACTGAAGCTTTCTTT	CATTPPNRLNTEAFF
19	once	TRBD2	TRBV6-2/TRBV6-3	TRBJ2-2	TGTGCCAGCAGTTATCTTGGGACTAGCGGGGGGATGAACACCGGGGAGCTGTTTTTT	CASSYLGTSGGMNTGELFF
16	-	-	TRBV4-2	TRBJ2-1	TGTGCCAGCAGCCAAGGACGGGATGCCGGCTACAATGAGCAGTTCTTC	CASSQGRDAGYNEQFF